This TCR beta chain was identified in a study of beta chain features in type 1 diabetes. Germline V gene lookup returns CDR1 SGDLS and CDR2 YYNGEE. This CDR3 contains 15 residues. V trimming: 2 bases; J trimming: 5 bases; junction bases outside the gene matches: 6. Broader study findings: Cells with high TCR expression could be over-represented by cDNA sequencing.

The table lists this clone with a few counts. Its antigen remains unidentified. The study reverse transcribed the entire isolated RNA, so it sequenced expressed TCRB transcripts. The assay was immunoSEQ multiplex PCR, and TCRdb's table has in-frame clones only and misses some. The table includes 150,000 to 200,000 clones, about 9.8% detected once. Sequencing was performed on central memory CD4+ T cells from blood. This chain uses TRBV9 with TRBJ2-3, with 9 nucleotides matching TRBD2. The source is a woman younger than 35 in good health. The CDR3 coding sequence is TGTGCCAGCAGCGTCACTAGCGGGCATGGAGATACGCAGTATTTT. Its translation: CASSVTSGHGDTQYF.